This T cell receptor (beta chain) was recovered during a study of blood T cell repertoires in COVID-19. Germline V gives CDR1 SGHKS, CDR2 YYEKEE (reference sequence). V lost 3 bases, J lost 4 bases, and 5 bases stayed unmatched. This CDR3 region has 16 residues. Profiling relied on immunoSEQ multiplex PCR, and the TCRdb table lists in-frame clones only, not all of them. The repertoire holds more than 50,000 clones, 65% to 90% seen once, with about 17% in the top ten. The source material was peripheral blood. The chain employs TRBV5-5 and TRBJ1-6; 9 nucleotides agree with TRBD1. This receptor was identified in a human donor in a cohort sampled during active COVID-19. The CDR3, as DNA: TGTGCCAGCAGCTCCGACAGGGGGTCTTATAATTCACCCCTCCACTTT. Its protein product is CASSSDRGSYNSPLHF.